This entry lists 7 T cell receptor beta chains sequenced from one sample in a study of shared T cell receptors in the human thymus (dated by TCRdb to the early 2020s). The library was made by the immunoSEQ multiplex PCR assay. TCRdb obtained this table from immuneACCESS and retained in-frame rearrangements with V and J assigned. These tables miss some clones; where compared with another copy, unresolved V genes account for less than half of the shortfall, and the remainder is unexplained. The sample contains about 660,000 clones, around nine tenths of them found a single time. The ten largest clones represent around 0.01% of the sample. This sample also appeared in a second study, on human thymus T cells.

Sequences were obtained from thymocytes. These TCRs come from a boy less than two years old with a congenital heart defect. Donor details come from another sample of the same person, matched by shared clones.

The chain carries TRBV13 and TRBJ2-6; D not certain. Germline loops: CDR1 PRHDT, CDR2 FYEKMQ (reference sequence). This CDR3 spans 18 amino acids. V lost 0 bases and J lost 0, with 12 bases in between. The CDR3 is CASSLGQKLSSGANVLTF. CDR3 sequence (DNA): TGTGCCAGCAGCTTAGGACAGAAGCTCTCCTCTGGGGCCAACGTCCTGACTTTC.

The V gene is TRBV11-3, the J gene TRBJ2-5; a possible D gene is TRBD2 (6 bases). The CDR3 covers 15 residues. The germline gives CDR1 SGHNT, CDR2 YENEEA. The V end lost 7 bases, the J end lost 2 bases, and 17 bases lay between the germline ends. The CDR3 loop reads CASTPTGVPQETQYF. CDR3 coding DNA: TGTGCCAGCACCCCGACGGGGGTCCCGCAAGAGACCCAGTACTTC.

V usage is TRBV27 and J usage is TRBJ2-7; 9 nucleotides match TRBD1. This CDR3 is built from 14 residues. Germline CDR1 reads MNHEY; CDR2 reads SMNVEV (reference sequence). V was clipped by 5 bases and J by 2 bases; unmatched bases: 4. The CDR3 nucleotides read TGTGCCAGCAGTCAGGGACAGGGCACCTACGAGCAGTACTTC. This gives the protein CASSQGQGTYEQYF.

J is TRBJ2-3 and V is TRBV4-3; 9 bases are a match to TRBD2. V lost 5 bases and J lost 2; bases outside the gene matches: 11. CDR3 size: 17 residues. Germline V gene data show CDR1 as LGHNA and CDR2 as YSLEER. The CDR3, as DNA: TGCGCCAGCAGCATGCGGCGCGGGAGGGCCAACACAGATACGCAGTATTTT. Translating gives CASSMRRGRANTDTQYF.

Only a few counts were recorded for this clone. The chain links TRBV10-2 to TRBJ2-7, with D unresolved. Germline V lookup: CDR1 WSHSY, CDR2 SAAADI. Trimming shortened V by 4 bases and J by 3 bases, and 10 bases separated the two germline ends. The CDR3 sequence is 13 residues long. CDR3 region: CASSVDSVYEQYF. The CDR3 DNA follows: TGCGCCAGCAGTGTCGACTCCGTCTACGAGCAGTACTTC.

This chain links TRBV7-6 with TRBJ2-1; maybe TRBD1 (9 bases). The CDR3 is 16 amino acids. Per germline, CDR1 SGHVS and CDR2 FNYEAQ. Trimming pared 5 bases from V and 7 bases from J, leaving 21 bases between. This CDR3 reads CASSRGGTGLPNEQFF. The CDR3 DNA is TGTGCCAGCAGCCGCGGGGGGACAGGGCTACCTAATGAGCAGTTCTTC.

The chain carries TRBV18 and TRBJ2-5, with TRBD2 as a possible D gene (6 bases). Deletions cut 4 bases from V and 5 bases from J, with 11 bases between. CDR1 and CDR2 (germline): KGHSH, LQKENI. The CDR3 extends over 13 amino acids. The CDR3 protein is CASSHLARETQYF. The DNA for the CDR3 is TGTGCCAGCTCACACCTAGCGAGGGAGACCCAGTACTTC.